Below, 32 T cell receptor beta chains from the same sample are listed, as sequenced in a study of T cells of healthy individuals. TCRdb re-derived calls from the 5' RACE reads in MiXCR, one entry per CDR3 protein. The sample includes 85,000 to 100,000 distinct CDR3 sequences, under 20% of them seen just once. The receptors originated from a human donor in good health.

The genes are TRBV7-9 and TRBJ2-5; D gene uncertain. The CDR3 has 12 amino acids. Germline lookup yields CDR1 SEHNR and CDR2 FQNEAQ (reference sequence). Deletions cut 1 base from V and 4 bases from J, with 4 bases between. The CDR3 DNA follows: TGTGCCAGCAGCTTAGACCTAGAGACCCAGTACTTC. This translates into CASSLDLETQYF.

This clonotype has only a few counts. The CDR3 reads CASEVASGSSYEQYF. The CDR3 nucleotides read TGTGCCAGCGAGGTGGCCAGCGGGAGCTCCTACGAGCAGTACTTC. The rearrangement links TRBV6-2 or TRBV6-3 to TRBJ2-7; 8 bases are shared with TRBD2. The CDR3 consists of 15 residues. The V segment lost 8 bases and the J segment 0 bases; nucleotides outside the gene matches: 9. Germline CDR1 MNHEY, CDR2 SVGEGT.

At least ten counts were recorded for this clonotype. The chain links TRBV12-3 or TRBV12-4 to TRBJ1-1; a possible D gene is TRBD1 (5 bases). This CDR3 has 13 amino acids. The V gene lost 6 bases and the J gene lost 3 bases, with 11 bases spanning the gap. CDR3 in amino acids: CASSREGYTEAFF. CDR3 bases: TGTGCCAGCAGCCGCGAGGGGTACACTGAAGCTTTCTTT.

This chain uses TRBV7-3 with TRBJ2-3; 10 positions agree with TRBD2. V trimming: 3 bases; J trimming: 4 bases; junction bases outside the gene matches: 4. The CDR3 has 15 residues. CDR1 and CDR2 (germline): SGHTA, FQGTGA. The CDR3 sequence is CASSFGLAVADTQYF. In DNA, the CDR3 is TGTGCCAGCAGCTTCGGACTAGCGGTCGCAGATACGCAGTATTTT.

This clonotype was seen a handful of times. The chain is built from TRBV6-1 and TRBJ1-6; possibly TRBD1 for D (6 bases). Germline CDR1 MNHNS, CDR2 SASEGT. The CDR3 totals 14 residues. Trimming removed 6 bases from V and 11 bases from J, with 17 bases in between. The CDR3 is CASRKDSNLAPLHF. CDR3 bases: TGTGCCAGCAGGAAGGACAGTAACTTGGCACCCCTCCACTTT.

This clonotype was found many times. This chain links TRBV18 with TRBJ2-2; 9 bases are a match to TRBD1. The germline gives CDR1 KGHSH, CDR2 LQKENI. This CDR3 comprises 15 residues. V shed 3 bases, J shed 3 bases, and the junction held 2 bases outside the gene matches. The CDR3 DNA reads as TGTGCCAGCTCACCGGGACAGGGATACACCGGGGAGCTGTTTTTT. Its protein is CASSPGQGYTGELFF.

This rearrangement joins TRBV19 to TRBJ2-3; D assignment may be TRBD1 or TRBD2 (7 bases each). Germline V gene lookup returns CDR1 LNHDA and CDR2 SQIVND (reference sequence). V lost 7 bases, J lost 4 bases, and 18 bases lay in between. There are 15 residues in the CDR3. CDR3 protein: CASNPDREGADTQYF. In nucleotides, the CDR3 is TGTGCCAGTAACCCAGACAGGGAGGGGGCAGATACGCAGTATTTT.

The chain recombines TRBV9 with TRBJ2-1; TRBD2 agrees at 8 bases. This CDR3 spans 16 amino acids. With V trimmed by 4 bases and J by 6 bases, 12 bases remained unmatched. Germline-derived CDR1 and CDR2 are SGDLS and YYNGEE. DNA of the CDR3: TGTGCCAGCAGCCCTCTCGGGAGGGGAGGGGTCAATGAGCAGTTCTTC. It specifies CASSPLGRGGVNEQFF.

The chain joins TRBV5-1 to TRBJ2-1, with D maybe TRBD2 (6 bases). Germline V CDR1 and CDR2: SGHRS, YFSETQ. With 4 bases removed from V and 4 bases from J, the gap between germline ends came to 9 bases. CDR3 length: 13 residues. The DNA for the CDR3 is TGCGCCAGCAGCCCGGGGGAATACAATGAGCAGTTCTTC. It translates to CASSPGEYNEQFF.

J is TRBJ2-4 and V is TRBV7-2, with D unclear. The CDR3 sequence is 14 residues long. CDR1 and CDR2 (germline): SGHTA, FQGNSA. Between the trimmed V and J ends, which lost 7 bases and 4 bases, there was a span of 14 bases. For the CDR3, the DNA is TGTGCCAGCATCCTGACTGGGTTAAAAAACATTCAGTACTTC. Translating it yields CASILTGLKNIQYF.

V is TRBV4-2 and J is TRBJ2-1; D is ambiguous. The CDR3 is 16 residues long. V was trimmed by 0 bases and J by 0 bases, leaving 9 bases between them. Germline V gene lookup returns CDR1 LGHNA and CDR2 YNFKEQ. CDR3 in DNA: TGTGCCAGCAGCCAAGATGGGCAGAGCTCCTACAATGAGCAGTTCTTC. Protein sequence: CASSQDGQSSYNEQFF.

The chain couples TRBV29-1 to TRBJ2-5, with 12 bases identical to TRBD1. Germline V gene sequence: CDR1 SQVTM, CDR2 ANQGSEA. The CDR3 is 19 residues long. Trimming took 2 bases from V and 5 from J; bases not matched to a gene: 18. The CDR3 sequence: CSVERWSKGQGALGETQYF. The CDR3 DNA reads TGCAGCGTTGAAAGGTGGAGCAAGGGACAGGGGGCTTTGGGGGAGACCCAGTACTTC. The full variable domain, its missing parts supplied by reference TRBV29-1 and TRBJ2-5, is SAVISQKPSRDICQRGTSLTIQCQVDSQVTMMFWYRQQPGQSLTLIATANQGSEATYESGFVIDKFPISRPNLTFSTLTVSNMSPEDSSIYLCSVERWSKGQGALGETQYFGPGTRLLVL.

This clonotype qualifies as medium-sized. V gene TRBV6-4 combines with J gene TRBJ2-2; D is unclear. The CDR3 length is 13 residues. Germline values: CDR1 MRHNA, CDR2 SNTAGT. V lost 2 bases, J lost 3 bases, and 4 bases lay in between. The CDR3 protein is CASSDRDTGELFF. In nucleotides, the CDR3 is TGTGCCAGCAGTGACAGGGACACCGGGGAGCTGTTTTTT.

This clonotype was seen at least ten times. CDR3 DNA: TGTGCCAGCAGTTTACCAGGGGCTGGGGCCAACGTCCTGACTTTC. Translating it yields CASSLPGAGANVLTF. This chain joins TRBV28 and TRBJ2-6; a weak D match, TRBD1 (6 bases). With 2 bases removed from V and 2 bases from J, the gap between germline ends came to 7 bases. This CDR3 spans 15 amino acids. CDR1 is MDHEN and CDR2 is SYDVKM in the germline V gene.

This clonotype has a count of ten or more. DNA of the CDR3: TGTGCCAGCAATATTCGTCTAGCTGGCACCGGGGAGCTGTTTTTT. Translating it yields CASNIRLAGTGELFF. This sequence joins TRBV2 and TRBJ2-2, with TRBD2 as a possible D gene (5 bases). Germline assignment: CDR1 SNHLY and CDR2 FYNNEI. V lost 7 bases and J 4 bases, leaving 16 bases between the germline ends. CDR3 size: 15 residues.

Here the CDR3 DNA reads TGTGCCAGTAGCCTTCGGAGGGGATTCCAAGAGACCCAGTACTTC. It encodes CASSLRRGFQETQYF. The chain is built from TRBV19 and TRBJ2-5, with D possibly matching TRBD2 (6 bases). Trimming removed 6 bases from V and 1 base from J, with 15 bases in between. Per the germline V gene, CDR1 is LNHDA and CDR2 is SQIVND (reference sequence). The CDR3 totals 15 residues.

Only one count was recorded for this clonotype. The chain recombines TRBV12-3 or TRBV12-4 with TRBJ2-2; tentative D call: TRBD1 (5 bases). CDR3 length equals 14 residues. Trimming took off 6 bases at V and 4 bases at J, with 12 bases between the two ends. The DNA for the CDR3 is TGTGCCAGCAGCCCGTTAAGGGGCACCGGGGAGCTGTTTTTT. Its protein product is CASSPLRGTGELFF.

This clonotype was picked up many times. V is TRBV28 and J is TRBJ1-5; no reliable D call. The CDR3 totals 15 residues. V shed 3 bases and J shed 7 bases, with 16 bases lying between them. Germline-derived CDR1 and CDR2 are MDHEN and SYDVKM. CDR3: CASSFSVGFGQPQHF. The CDR3 DNA reads as TGTGCCAGCAGTTTTAGTGTCGGCTTCGGGCAGCCCCAGCATTTT.

This clonotype was picked up many times. The junction departs from germline at one end; a sequencing error may be responsible. The chain couples TRBV7-7 to TRBJ2-3, with 9 bases fitting TRBD2. The germline V gene has CDR1 SSHAT and CDR2 FNYEAQ (reference sequence). The CDR3 covers 15 residues. CDR3 amino acids: CASSRAGGGTDTQYF. The CDR3 DNA reads TGTGCTAGCAGCCGAGCGGGAGGAGGGACAGATACGCAGTATTTT. Complete variable domain (other parts from reference TRBV7-7 and TRBJ2-3): GAGVSQSPRYKVTKRGQDVTLRCDPISSHATLYWYQQALGQGPEFLTYFNYEAQPDKSGLPSDRFSAERPEGSISTLTIQRTEQRDSAMYRCASSRAGGGTDTQYFGPGTRLTVL.

This clonotype has at least ten counts. V and J are TRBV2 and TRBJ2-1; 7 bases are shared with TRBD2. In germline, CDR1 is SNHLY, CDR2 FYNNEI. The junction had 10 bases not matched to a gene; V was cut back by 6 bases and J by 8 bases. The CDR3 length is 14 residues. CDR3 DNA sequence: TGTGCCAGCAGGTTGGCGGGAGTGGCGGATGAGCAGTTCTTC. Its translation is CASRLAGVADEQFF.

This clonotype was seen more than once but under ten times. The CDR3 DNA follows: TGTGCCAGCAGCCAATCACAGAACTCCTACGAGCAGTACTTC. Translation gives CASSQSQNSYEQYF. This chain connects TRBV4-2 to TRBJ2-7; D call uncertain. This CDR3 contains 14 residues. The ends were cut back, 2 bases at V and 0 bases at J, with 8 bases in the middle. Looked up from germline, CDR1 is LGHNA and CDR2 is YNFKEQ.

The chain joins TRBV18 to TRBJ2-1, with 7 bases that match TRBD1. The CDR3 extends over 15 amino acids. Trimming removed 6 bases from V and 8 bases from J; junction bases left unmatched: 13. Germline V lookup: CDR1 KGHSH, CDR2 LQKENI. The CDR3 nucleotides read TGTGCCAGCTCCTCGGAACAGGGGTATAACGATGAGCAGTTCTTC. Translated: CASSSEQGYNDEQFF.

This clonotype was observed a handful of times. The genes are TRBV10-3 and TRBJ2-3, with D possibly called TRBD1 or TRBD2 (7 bases each). Germline V CDR1 and CDR2: ENHRY, SYGVKD. CDR3 length equals 16 residues. V lost 3 bases, J lost 4 bases, and 17 bases lay in between. CDR3 nucleotides: TGTGCCATCAGTGATCAGGGGGGGGCCTTTCCAGATACGCAGTATTTT. It yields the protein CAISDQGGAFPDTQYF.

This clonotype turned up a few times. This chain connects TRBV4-2 to TRBJ2-3, with 8 positions matching TRBD1. J lost 4 bases, V lost 4 bases, and 4 bases had no gene match. The CDR3 runs 14 residues. Germline lookup yields CDR1 LGHNA and CDR2 YNFKEQ. CDR3 sequence: CASSLGTGADTQYF. The CDR3 DNA is TGTGCCAGCAGCCTGGGGACAGGCGCAGATACGCAGTATTTT.

This chain links TRBV5-1 with TRBJ2-7, with TRBD1 identical over 9 bases. Germline V gives CDR1 SGHRS, CDR2 YFSETQ. The CDR3 runs to 14 residues. Unmatched junction bases numbered 7, after V lost 2 bases and J lost 7 bases. The CDR3 spells CASSLVPGQGEQYF. The CDR3 bases are TGCGCCAGCAGCTTAGTCCCGGGACAGGGTGAGCAGTACTTC.

The chain uses TRBV5-1 and TRBJ1-1; a possible D gene is TRBD1 (6 bases). V was trimmed by 3 bases and J by 11 bases, leaving 20 bases between them. Germline values: CDR1 SGHRS, CDR2 YFSETQ. The length of the CDR3 is 14 residues. In DNA, the CDR3 is TGCGCCAGCAGCTGGGGGGGCCCATCGACAGAGGCTTTCTTT. Amino acid sequence: CASSWGGPSTEAFF.

This chain connects TRBV5-1 to TRBJ2-3; D ambiguous. Germline CDR1 and CDR2: SGHRS and YFSETQ. The CDR3 totals 14 residues. Trimming took off 4 bases at V and 3 bases at J, with 12 bases between the two ends. The CDR3 nucleotides read TGCGCCAGCAGCCCGAGGCAGCTTACAGATACGCAGTATTTT. This translates into CASSPRQLTDTQYF. Full variable domain (remainder filled in from reference TRBV5-1 and TRBJ2-3): KAGVTQTPRYLIKTRGQQVTLSCSPISGHRSVSWYQQTPGQGLQFLFEYFSETQRNKGNFPGRFSGRQFSNSRSEMNVSTLELGDSALYLCASSPRQLTDTQYFGPGTRLTVL.

This clonotype was found many times. The chain employs TRBV29-1 and TRBJ2-3; TRBD2 matches at 10 bases. The CDR3 covers 15 residues. CDR1 is SQVTM and CDR2 is ANQGSEA in the germline V gene. V shed 5 bases and J 0 bases; nucleotides not matched to a gene: 5. The CDR3 protein is CSVSRAGGSTDTQYF. The CDR3 DNA is TGCAGCGTTTCGAGAGCGGGAGGGAGCACAGATACGCAGTATTTT.

The chain is built from TRBV18 and TRBJ2-3; weak D call: TRBD2 (5 bases). V shed 1 base and J shed 4 bases, with 12 bases lying between them. Per the germline V gene, CDR1 is KGHSH and CDR2 is LQKENI. This CDR3 has 15 amino acids. The CDR3 region has the DNA TGTGCCAGCTCACCACTTCGGGGTGGCGCAGATACGCAGTATTTT. This gives the protein CASSPLRGGADTQYF.

The chain has TRBV28 and TRBJ1-1; maybe TRBD1 (6 bases). The CDR3 consists of 15 residues. V shed 7 bases and J shed 5 bases, with 20 bases lying between them. Germline V CDR1 and CDR2: MDHEN, SYDVKM. The CDR3, as DNA: TGTGCCAGCACCGCCGTAGGGAGAAGGGGGACTGAAGCTTTCTTT. Translation: CASTAVGRRGTEAFF. Full variable domain (missing parts from reference TRBV28 and TRBJ1-1): DVKVTQSSRYLVKRTGEKVFLECVQDMDHENMFWYRQDPGLGLRLIYFSYDVKMKEKGDIPEGYSVSREKKERFSLILESASTNQTSMYLCASTAVGRRGTEAFFGQGTRLTVV.

The chain carries TRBV15 and TRBJ2-7, with 8 bases lining up with TRBD1. This CDR3 is built from 15 residues. Germline V gene data show CDR1 as LNHNV and CDR2 as YYDKDF (reference sequence). Trimming removed 1 base from V and 1 base from J; junction bases left unmatched: 3. In DNA form, the CDR3 reads TGTGCCACCAGCAGAGCCGGGACAGGATCCTACGAGCAGTACTTC. Translation gives CATSRAGTGSYEQYF.

This clonotype has a count of ten or more. CDR3 bases: TGTGCCAGCAGTTTCCCGACACGTCCCGGGACTAGCTCTTTCGAGCAGTACTTC. This translates into CASSFPTRPGTSSFEQYF. The rearrangement uses TRBV28 and TRBJ2-7, with TRBD2 identical over 9 bases. CDR3 length: 18 residues. The junction had 18 bases not matched to a gene; V was cut back by 3 bases and J by 6 bases. From germline, CDR1 is MDHEN and CDR2 SYDVKM.